This T cell receptor beta chain is from a study of blood T cell repertoires in COVID-19. The wider study: From T cells, B-cell-depleted T cells, or PBMCs came the material, which was cDNA or gDNA.

Authors' analysis steps: By means of reference gene primer amplification, nucleated cell counts were estimated. TCRdb's table, derived via immunoSEQ multiplex PCR, lists solely in-frame clones and lacks some. V, J and clone size derive from that table, while D and trimming were established from the DNA sequence. The sample includes roughly 290,000 clones, approximately 92% of them seen just once. The germline V gene has CDR1 LNHDA and CDR2 SQIVND (reference sequence). V shed 4 bases, J shed 2 bases, and the junction held 4 bases outside the gene matches. CDR3 length: 15 amino acids. The origin of this receptor is a woman younger than 45 with COVID-19, enrolled during active disease. The sequenced material came from peripheral blood. This chain links TRBV19 with TRBJ1-1; 10 nucleotides align to TRBD1. CDR3 bases: TGTGCCAGTAGTACCGGACAGGGGGGAAACACTGAAGCTTTCTTT. Encoded protein: CASSTGQGGNTEAFF.